This T cell receptor beta chain emerged from a study of cytomegalovirus exposure and HLA in healthy donors. Study-wide context: According to later analysis, the same platform produced the 130 or so validation and about 700 first-cohort repertoires.

TCRdb's copy holds only in-frame clones and misses some; the assay was immunoSEQ multiplex PCR. Of about 200,000 clones in the sample, about 81% are singletons; the top ten hold 1% to 1.5%. This CDR3 has 13 residues. V lost 9 bases, J lost 5 bases, and 9 bases stayed unmatched. Germline CDR1 reads SGHNT; CDR2 reads YYREEE (reference sequence). On this clone itself: Its antigen is not known.

General study points: Cytomegalovirus status was reportedly diagnosed by the classifier with high specificity and sensitivity. The authors listed about 170 TCR beta chains as cytomegalovirus-associated. The dataset shows that most TCR sequences were rare, while some public TCRs occurred in many donors.

V gene TRBV5-4 combines with J gene TRBJ2-3; 7 bases align to TRBD2. Specimen: PBMCs. This receptor was identified in a woman in her twenties or thirties in good health and CMV-seronegative. The CDR3 bases are TGTGCCACCCAGATTCCGGGAGGAGATACGCAGTATTTT. It is translated as CATQIPGGDTQYF.